The rows below give T cell receptor beta chains drawn from one sample of a study of T cell repertoires in cytomegalovirus infection. Via MiXCR, TCRdb re-called the reads, giving one row per CDR3 protein. The sample yields roughly 500,000 distinct CDR3 sequences, around 10% seen once. The sequencing input was PBMCs. Receptor source: a human donor in good health (CMV status not recorded). Some clones in this sample may be carry-over from other donors' samples. Both conserved end residues are part of each CDR3. D genes are given only for firm matches. Not all rows give a size; the values are once, few, many and, for expanded clones, a class.

CDR3 DNA: TGTGCCAGCATTACTAGCGGCCCCTACGAGCAGTACTTC; CDR3 protein: CASITSGPYEQYF; D gene: TRBD2; J gene: TRBJ2-7; clone size: .; V gene: TRBV2
CDR3 DNA: TGTGCCAGCAGCCAAGATGCCGCCGGGGGACAGTACTTC; CDR3 protein: CASSQDAAGGQYF; D gene: .; J gene: TRBJ2-7; clone size: .; V gene: TRBV14
CDR3 DNA: TGTGCCACCAGTGATGGGGCCGTGGATGGCTACACCTTC; CDR3 protein: CATSDGAVDGYTF; D gene: .; J gene: TRBJ1-2; clone size: few; V gene: TRBV24-1
CDR3 DNA: TGTGCCAGTAGTATAAGCAGTCAGCCCCAGCATTTT; CDR3 protein: CASSISSQPQHF; D gene: .; J gene: TRBJ1-5; clone size: many; V gene: TRBV19
CDR3 DNA: TGTGCCATCAATCGCCAATCTGGGGCCAACGTCCTGACTTTC; CDR3 protein: CAINRQSGANVLTF; D gene: .; J gene: TRBJ2-6; clone size: many; V gene: TRBV12-3/TRBV12-4
CDR3 DNA: TGTGCCAGCAGTTTAACAGGGAGTATATACGAGCAGTACTTC; CDR3 protein: CASSLTGSIYEQYF; D gene: .; J gene: TRBJ2-7; clone size: few; V gene: TRBV27
CDR3 DNA: TGTGCTAGTGGTTTGGTACCCCCCGGGCCCCCCTCAGGGGCTTTCTTT; CDR3 protein: CASGLVPPGPPSGAFF; D gene: .; J gene: TRBJ1-1; clone size: many; V gene: TRBV12-5
CDR3 DNA: TGTGCCAGCAGTTACTCGCCCGCGAGCACCGGGGAGCTGTTTTTT; CDR3 protein: CASSYSPASTGELFF; D gene: .; J gene: TRBJ2-2; clone size: .; V gene: TRBV6-6
CDR3 DNA: TGTGCCAGCAGACAACAGGTAACTGCGTACGAGCAGTACTTC; CDR3 protein: CASRQQVTAYEQYF; D gene: .; J gene: TRBJ2-7; clone size: many; V gene: TRBV7-2
CDR3 DNA: TGTGCCAGGACAGGGCAACACGAAAAACTGTTTTTT; CDR3 protein: CARTGQHEKLFF; D gene: TRBD1; J gene: TRBJ1-4; clone size: many; V gene: TRBV5-6